These T cell receptor beta chains were read from a single sample in a study of cytomegalovirus exposure and HLA in healthy donors. The method was immunoSEQ multiplex PCR; TCRdb's version includes in-frame clones alone and lacks a portion of them. Of some 170,000 clones in the sample, roughly 70% were seen once. What was sequenced was PBMCs. The receptor set was obtained from a woman aged 50 to 60 in good health and CMV-seropositive. CDR3s include the opening cysteine and the closing phenylalanine or tryptophan. The order of the fields is V gene, J gene, clone size, CDR3 protein. Expanded clones get a size class; other rows say once, few or many, or leave the size out.

>TRBV7-9|TRBJ1-2|NA
CSSSLQYYGYTF
>TRBV11-2|TRBJ1-3|NA
CASSFYRGGGNTIYF
>TRBV4-1|TRBJ2-5|NA
CASSQDQRGLKTQYF
>TRBV15|TRBJ1-1|NA
CATSRGATEGSREAFF
>TRBV9|TRBJ2-5|few
CASSGGGSKETQYF
>TRBV11-1|TRBJ2-1|NA
CASSLPGVLYNEQFF
>TRBV6-1|TRBJ2-7|NA
CASSRDRAYEQYF
>TRBV15|TRBJ1-5|few
CATSRDHQGGNQPQHF
>TRBV6-1|TRBJ2-3|NA
CASSESVTGRYTDTQYF
>TRBV7-9|TRBJ2-7|NA
CASSSMGHRSEQYF
>TRBV6-5|TRBJ1-6|NA
CAGGQGDNSPLHF
>TRBV10-1|TRBJ2-1|NA
CASSESMFGQGFSYNEQFF
>TRBV13|TRBJ1-3|NA
CASNIRGSGNTIYF
>TRBV19|TRBJ1-2|NA
CASSLQLQGTYGYTF
>TRBV10-1|TRBJ2-1|few
CASSESGSVRGNEQFF
>TRBV19|TRBJ1-5|NA
CASSTGTGGPPQHF
>TRBV11-2|TRBJ1-6|NA
CASSLTRQGNSPLHF
>TRBV27|TRBJ2-2|few
CASSRGAGAGTGELFF
>TRBV7-8|TRBJ2-5|few
CASSPAVETQYF
>TRBV4-1|TRBJ1-1|NA
CASSPGMPNTEAFF
>TRBV5-8|TRBJ2-1|NA
CASSSGQGAQFF
>TRBV15|TRBJ1-1|NA
CATSRVAYTEAFF
>TRBV11-2|TRBJ1-1|NA
CASSYRRTAMNTEAFF
>TRBV5-1|TRBJ2-1|NA
CASSLGLDSGGTLAQFF
>TRBV6-5|TRBJ1-1|NA
CASNSGQGRNTEAFF
>TRBV2|TRBJ1-2|NA
CASRLQQGARGYTF
>TRBV5-1|TRBJ2-1|few
CASSPSSGGGGNEQFF
>TRBV5-4|TRBJ2-5|NA
CASSPQGAQETQYF
>TRBV21-1|TRBJ1-5|NA
CASSKKGPWTGAGINQPQHF
>TRBV2|TRBJ2-7|NA
CASSVAGGRYEQYF
>TRBV27|TRBJ1-6|NA
CASSLLAGKTNSPLHF